This paragraph covers one T cell receptor (beta chain) sequence. These data belong to a study of early T cells in non-severe SARS-CoV-2 infection. Germline CDR1 is SGHAT and CDR2 is FQNNGV. Trimming left V 3 bases short and J 6 bases short, with 15 bases between. The CDR3 covers 14 residues. One entry per CDR3 protein results from TCRdb running MiXCR on the 5' RACE reads. The sample shows around 55,000 distinct CDR3 sequences, under 15% of them seen only once. This chain joins TRBV11-2 and TRBJ2-7; no reliable D call. Input material: whole blood. The sequence came from an adult who was a healthcare worker with PCR-confirmed SARS-CoV-2 infection or an uninfected control (not recorded which). CDR3 loop: CASSFSRLTGEQYF. The CDR3 DNA follows: TGTGCCAGCAGCTTTTCCCGACTTACTGGCGAGCAGTACTTC.